The sequence of this T cell receptor beta chain was determined in a study of blood T cell repertoires in COVID-19. Assay used: immunoSEQ multiplex PCR; TCRdb lists only in-frame clones, some missing. The sample contains some 100,000 clones, around nine tenths of which appear only once. The CDR3 length is 14 residues. V was clipped by 7 bases and J by 2 bases; unmatched bases: 4. Germline CDR1 ENHRY, CDR2 SYGVKD. Sequenced: peripheral blood. The source of this sequence is a man in his fifties with acute or convalescent COVID-19. This sequence joins TRBV10-3 and TRBJ1-5, with 8 nucleotides matching TRBD1. CDR3 sequence: CAIMATGGNQPQHF. CDR3 in DNA: TGTGCCATCATGGCGACAGGGGGCAATCAGCCCCAGCATTTT.